These 3 T cell receptor beta chains came from one sample sequenced in a study of tumor and adjacent non-tumor tissue in lung cancer. A modified ARM-PCR protocol with three rounds of nested PCR amplified TCRbeta. TCRdb used MiXCR to reprocess the multiplex PCR reads, holding one entry per CDR3 protein. The sample lists 90,000 to 110,000 distinct CDR3 sequences; about 63% were seen once. This sample's RNA came from whole unsorted tissue. More than 3 cm separated this lung sample from the edge of the tumor. The material sequenced was distant non-tumor lung tissue. These receptors originate from a man aged 55 to 70 with non-small cell lung cancer.

In regard to this clonotype: A much larger clone is a single base away; this may be a read error. The chain combines TRBV24-1 with TRBJ2-1, with D possibly TRBD2 on 6 matching bases. CDR1 and CDR2 (germline): KGHDR, SFDVKD. This CDR3 comprises 16 residues. The CDR3 nucleotides read TGTACCACCAGTGATCGCTCCGGGAGTTCCTACAATGAGCAGTTCTTC. Protein: CTTSDRSGSSYNEQFF.

With regard to this clonotype: An end of the junction does not agree with germline; a read error may underlie this. The rearrangement uses TRBV5-1 and TRBJ1-5; D ambiguous. The germline V gene encodes CDR1 SGHRS and CDR2 YFSETQ. The CDR3 sequence is 15 residues long. CDR3 nucleotides: TGCCCCAGCAGCTTGGATGGAGTGGGCAATCAGCCCCAGCATTTT. Translated, it gives CPSSLDGVGNQPQHF.

Turning to this clonotype: A clone one base away is much larger, so this may be a read error. The V gene is TRBV5-6, the J gene TRBJ2-5; 9 bases are shared with TRBD2. The J segment lost 4 bases and the V segment lost 4 bases, leaving 14 bases of the junction unmatched. CDR3 length: 17 amino acids. The germline CDR1 and CDR2 sequences are SGHDT and YYEEEE. CDR3 residues: CASSRGGSGRGGETQYF. CDR3 nucleotides: TGTGCCAGCAGCCGGGGGGGTAGCGGGAGAGGAGGAGAGACCCAGTACTTC.